A selection of T cell receptor beta chains follows, all from one sample in a study of cytomegalovirus exposure and HLA in healthy donors. This table comes from immunoSEQ multiplex PCR, and its TCRdb copy is limited to in-frame clones, with some not included. The sample records 150,000 to 200,000 clones, 85% being singletons. The sample comprised PBMCs. These receptors were taken from a man younger than 30 in good health and CMV-seropositive. Both conserved end residues are part of each CDR3. A D gene is named only where the DNA matches it firmly. Clone size is shown for a subset of rows, as once, few, many or a class of expanded clone.

J gene: TRBJ2-5; V gene: TRBV6-5; clone size: .; CDR3 length: 15; D gene: TRBD2; CDR3 protein: CASSYTAGGQETQYF; CDR3 DNA: TGTGCCAGCAGTTACACGGCGGGGGGCCAAGAGACCCAGTACTTC
J gene: TRBJ1-2; V gene: TRBV6-6; clone size: .; CDR3 length: 15; D gene: TRBD1; CDR3 protein: CASSAGTGLMSGYTF; CDR3 DNA: TGTGCCAGCAGTGCCGGGACAGGGCTCATGAGTGGCTACACCTTC
J gene: TRBJ2-7; V gene: TRBV6-5; clone size: .; CDR3 length: 15; D gene: TRBD1; CDR3 protein: CASRVGTGNSYEQYF; CDR3 DNA: TGTGCCAGCAGAGTGGGGACAGGGAACTCCTACGAGCAGTACTTC
J gene: TRBJ2-2; V gene: TRBV30; clone size: once; CDR3 length: 15; D gene: .; CDR3 protein: CAWSTLGLSTGELFF; CDR3 DNA: TGTGCCTGGAGTACCCTTGGACTTTCCACCGGGGAGCTGTTTTTT
J gene: TRBJ2-7; V gene: TRBV11-2; clone size: .; CDR3 length: 15; D gene: .; CDR3 protein: CASSLYLGGSYEQYF; CDR3 DNA: TGTGCCAGCAGCTTATATTTAGGAGGGTCCTACGAGCAGTACTTC
J gene: TRBJ1-2; V gene: TRBV5-6; clone size: .; CDR3 length: 16; D gene: TRBD1; CDR3 protein: CASSLRGTGANYGYTF; CDR3 DNA: TGTGCCAGCAGCTTGCGTGGGACAGGGGCTAACTATGGCTACACCTTC
J gene: TRBJ2-5; V gene: TRBV5-1; clone size: once; CDR3 length: 15; D gene: TRBD2; CDR3 protein: CASTTLAGDQETQYF; CDR3 DNA: TGCGCCAGCACCACACTAGCGGGGGACCAAGAGACCCAGTACTTC
J gene: TRBJ2-3; V gene: TRBV2; clone size: .; CDR3 length: 13; D gene: .; CDR3 protein: CASSPPVADTQYF; CDR3 DNA: TGTGCCAGCAGCCCCCCGGTGGCAGATACGCAGTATTTT
J gene: TRBJ1-2; V gene: TRBV11-2; clone size: .; CDR3 length: 15; D gene: .; CDR3 protein: CASSLGQSTNYGYTF; CDR3 DNA: TGTGCCAGCAGCTTAGGACAGAGTACTAACTATGGCTACACCTTC
J gene: TRBJ2-3; V gene: TRBV4-2; clone size: once; CDR3 length: 16; D gene: TRBD2; CDR3 protein: CASSQPTSGHTDTQYF; CDR3 DNA: TGTGCCAGCAGCCAGCCCACTAGCGGGCACACAGATACGCAGTATTTT
J gene: TRBJ2-7; V gene: TRBV28; clone size: once; CDR3 length: 16; D gene: TRBD2; CDR3 protein: CASSPGLAGGSGEQYF; CDR3 DNA: TGTGCCAGCAGCCCCGGACTAGCGGGAGGGAGCGGTGAGCAGTACTTC
J gene: TRBJ2-3; V gene: TRBV28; clone size: .; CDR3 length: 18; D gene: TRBD2; CDR3 protein: CASSIRQGLADSTDTQYF; CDR3 DNA: TGTGCCAGCAGTATAAGACAGGGACTAGCAGATAGCACAGATACGCAGTATTTT
J gene: TRBJ1-2; V gene: TRBV7-9; clone size: few; CDR3 length: 14; D gene: .; CDR3 protein: CASSYDSPSYGYTF; CDR3 DNA: TGTGCCAGCAGCTACGACTCCCCCAGCTATGGCTACACCTTC
J gene: TRBJ1-2; V gene: TRBV5-1; clone size: .; CDR3 length: 13; D gene: .; CDR3 protein: CASSAGEGYGYTF; CDR3 DNA: TGCGCCAGCAGCGCAGGGGAGGGCTATGGCTACACCTTC
J gene: TRBJ2-2; V gene: TRBV30; clone size: .; CDR3 length: 14; D gene: .; CDR3 protein: CAWTHRANTGELFF; CDR3 DNA: TGTGCCTGGACCCATCGGGCGAACACCGGGGAGCTGTTTTTT
J gene: TRBJ2-5; V gene: TRBV6-5; clone size: .; CDR3 length: 12; D gene: .; CDR3 protein: CASGATQETQYF; CDR3 DNA: TGTGCCAGCGGGGCTACGCAAGAGACCCAGTACTTC
J gene: TRBJ2-1; V gene: TRBV5-1; clone size: .; CDR3 length: 16; D gene: TRBD2; CDR3 protein: CASSIRGGGSYNEQFF; CDR3 DNA: TGCGCCAGCAGTATCCGGGGCGGGGGCTCCTACAATGAGCAGTTCTTC
J gene: TRBJ2-5; V gene: TRBV5-4; clone size: few; CDR3 length: 13; D gene: .; CDR3 protein: CASSLVNQETQYF; CDR3 DNA: TGTGCCAGCAGCTTGGTCAATCAAGAGACCCAGTACTTC
J gene: TRBJ1-4; V gene: TRBV30; clone size: .; CDR3 length: 14; D gene: TRBD1; CDR3 protein: CAWSPRTGGDKLFF; CDR3 DNA: TGTGCCTGGAGTCCTCGGACAGGGGGCGATAAACTGTTTTTT
J gene: TRBJ1-2; V gene: TRBV5-5; clone size: .; CDR3 length: 17; D gene: TRBD1; CDR3 protein: CASSFAATGQGEDGYTF; CDR3 DNA: TGTGCCAGCAGCTTCGCCGCGACCGGACAGGGAGAGGATGGCTACACCTTC
J gene: TRBJ1-2; V gene: TRBV2; clone size: .; CDR3 length: 12; D gene: .; CDR3 protein: CASADRRDGYTF; CDR3 DNA: TGTGCCAGCGCGGATAGGCGAGATGGCTACACCTTC
J gene: TRBJ2-7; V gene: TRBV5-1; clone size: .; CDR3 length: 14; D gene: .; CDR3 protein: CASSLGGLSYEQYF; CDR3 DNA: TGCGCCAGCAGCTTGGGCGGACTCTCCTACGAGCAGTACTTC
J gene: TRBJ2-5; V gene: TRBV27; clone size: .; CDR3 length: 14; D gene: .; CDR3 protein: CASSLRGPQETQYF; CDR3 DNA: TGTGCCAGCAGTTTGCGGGGGCCCCAAGAGACCCAGTACTTC
J gene: TRBJ2-7; V gene: TRBV4-1; clone size: once; CDR3 length: 13; D gene: .; CDR3 protein: CASSQESSGEQYF; CDR3 DNA: TGCGCCAGCAGCCAAGAATCAAGCGGTGAGCAGTACTTC
J gene: TRBJ1-2; V gene: TRBV10-3; clone size: .; CDR3 length: 14; D gene: TRBD1; CDR3 protein: CAIRTGGQISGYTF; CDR3 DNA: TGTGCCATCAGAACAGGGGGCCAAATTTCTGGCTACACCTTC
J gene: TRBJ2-2; V gene: TRBV7-9; clone size: .; CDR3 length: 14; D gene: .; CDR3 protein: CASSLTENTGELFF; CDR3 DNA: TGTGCCAGCAGCTTAACAGAGAACACCGGGGAGCTGTTTTTT
J gene: TRBJ2-7; V gene: TRBV11-3; clone size: .; CDR3 length: 13; D gene: TRBD2; CDR3 protein: CASSPGGKYEQYF; CDR3 DNA: TGTGCCAGCAGCCCCGGGGGGAAGTACGAGCAGTACTTC
J gene: TRBJ1-4; V gene: TRBV9; clone size: .; CDR3 length: 17; D gene: TRBD1; CDR3 protein: CASSVGAGGTGFEKLFF; CDR3 DNA: TGTGCCAGCAGCGTAGGGGCTGGGGGGACAGGGTTTGAAAAACTGTTTTTT
J gene: TRBJ2-5; V gene: TRBV12-5; clone size: .; CDR3 length: 15; D gene: TRBD1; CDR3 protein: CASGPGTGQGETQYF; CDR3 DNA: TGTGCTAGTGGTCCCGGGACAGGGCAGGGAGAGACCCAGTACTTC
J gene: TRBJ1-1; V gene: TRBV19; clone size: .; CDR3 length: 15; D gene: TRBD1; CDR3 protein: CASSDRDRGSTEAFF; CDR3 DNA: TGTGCCAGTAGTGACCGGGACAGGGGGTCCACTGAAGCTTTCTTT
J gene: TRBJ2-2; V gene: TRBV27; clone size: .; CDR3 length: 15; D gene: .; CDR3 protein: CASRPGAGETGELFF; CDR3 DNA: TGTGCCAGCAGACCCGGGGCAGGGGAAACCGGGGAGCTGTTTTTT
J gene: TRBJ1-3; V gene: TRBV6-6; clone size: .; CDR3 length: 16; D gene: .; CDR3 protein: CASSYSITSSGNTIYF; CDR3 DNA: TGTGCCAGCAGTTACTCGATAACAAGCTCTGGAAACACCATATATTTT
J gene: TRBJ2-7; V gene: TRBV11-3; clone size: .; CDR3 length: 14; D gene: TRBD1; CDR3 protein: CASSLSDRGNRKYF; CDR3 DNA: TGTGCCAGCAGCCTATCGGACAGGGGTAATAGAAAGTACTTC
J gene: TRBJ1-4; V gene: TRBV4-1; clone size: .; CDR3 length: 15; D gene: .; CDR3 protein: CASSQERGLNEKLFF; CDR3 DNA: TGCGCCAGCAGCCAAGAGAGGGGGTTAAATGAAAAACTGTTTTTT
J gene: TRBJ2-5; V gene: TRBV10-3; clone size: .; CDR3 length: 11; D gene: .; CDR3 protein: CAISTGETQYF; CDR3 DNA: TGTGCCATCAGTACAGGAGAGACCCAGTACTTC
J gene: TRBJ2-2; V gene: TRBV27; clone size: .; CDR3 length: 15; D gene: .; CDR3 protein: CASSPYRENTGELFF; CDR3 DNA: TGTGCCAGCAGTCCTTACCGGGAAAACACCGGGGAGCTGTTTTTT
J gene: TRBJ2-2; V gene: TRBV27; clone size: .; CDR3 length: 13; D gene: TRBD2; CDR3 protein: CASSLAGGGELFF; CDR3 DNA: TGTGCCAGCAGTTTAGCGGGGGGTGGGGAGCTGTTTTTT
J gene: TRBJ1-5; V gene: TRBV6-5; clone size: .; CDR3 length: 15; D gene: .; CDR3 protein: CASSYAGYSNQPQHF; CDR3 DNA: TGTGCCAGCAGTTACGCAGGATATAGCAATCAGCCCCAGCATTTT
J gene: TRBJ2-3; V gene: TRBV19; clone size: .; CDR3 length: 13; D gene: TRBD1; CDR3 protein: CASSGTGGDTQYF; CDR3 DNA: TGTGCCAGTAGTGGGACAGGGGGCGATACGCAGTATTTT
J gene: TRBJ2-2; V gene: TRBV5-1; clone size: once; CDR3 length: 19; D gene: TRBD2; CDR3 protein: CASSLTGTTIFMNTGELFF; CDR3 DNA: TGCGCCAGCAGCTTAACCGGGACTACCATCTTTATGAACACCGGGGAGCTGTTTTTT
J gene: TRBJ1-2; V gene: TRBV4-1; clone size: once; CDR3 length: 14; D gene: TRBD1; CDR3 protein: CASSLDRGASGYTF; CDR3 DNA: TGCGCCAGCAGCTTGGACAGGGGAGCGTCGGGCTACACCTTC